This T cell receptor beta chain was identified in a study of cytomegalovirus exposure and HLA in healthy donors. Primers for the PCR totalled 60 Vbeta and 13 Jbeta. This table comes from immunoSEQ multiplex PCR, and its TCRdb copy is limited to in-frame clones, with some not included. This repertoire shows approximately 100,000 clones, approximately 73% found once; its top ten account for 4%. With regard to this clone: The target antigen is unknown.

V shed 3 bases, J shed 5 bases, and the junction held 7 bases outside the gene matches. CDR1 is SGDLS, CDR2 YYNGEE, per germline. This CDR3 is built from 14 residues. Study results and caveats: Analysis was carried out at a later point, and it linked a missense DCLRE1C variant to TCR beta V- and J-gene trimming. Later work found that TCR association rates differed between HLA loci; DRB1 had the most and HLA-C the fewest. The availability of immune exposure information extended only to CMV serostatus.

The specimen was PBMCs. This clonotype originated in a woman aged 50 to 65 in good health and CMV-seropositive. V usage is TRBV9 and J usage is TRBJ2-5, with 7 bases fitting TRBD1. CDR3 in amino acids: CASSGTGGMETQYF. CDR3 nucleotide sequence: TGTGCCAGCAGCGGGACAGGTGGGATGGAGACCCAGTACTTC.